This TCR beta chain was identified during a study of OX40 agonist ivuxolimab in advanced cancers. Background on the study: Given to patients was ivuxolimab, an agonistic anti-OX40 (CD134) antibody. Patients were dosed intravenously with ivuxolimab at 0.01 to 10 mg/kg every 2 weeks. Three patients showed partial responses: one hepatocellular carcinoma and two cutaneous melanoma cases.

Sequencing used immunoSEQ multiplex PCR; TCRdb keeps in-frame clones, though not all of them. The sample comprises around 76,000 clones, around nine tenths of which are singletons, and over 10% rests with the top ten. Trimming took off 8 bases at V and 3 bases at J, with 14 bases between the two ends. The CDR3 runs 13 residues. CDR1 and CDR2 (germline): MNHEY, SMNVEV (reference sequence). Samples of blood were obtained at baseline, on cycle 4 day 1, and on cycle 7 day 1. Sample: CD4+ or CD8+ T cells sorted from blood, taken in a trial of the OX40 agonist ivuxolimab. The receptor was isolated from an adult with an advanced solid tumor such as melanoma, head and neck, liver or kidney cancer. J is TRBJ2-7 and V is TRBV27, with D perhaps matching TRBD2 (6 bases). The CDR3 sequence is CASGGTGGYEQYF. The CDR3 DNA follows: TGTGCCAGCGGCGGGACCGGTGGCTACGAGCAGTACTTC.